A selection of T cell receptor beta chains follows, all from one sample in a study of cytomegalovirus exposure and HLA in healthy donors. Libraries were prepared by immunoSEQ multiplex PCR; TCRdb keeps only in-frame clonotypes and omits some of them. The sample carries approximately 140,000 clones, approximately 80% recorded once. Sequenced sample: PBMCs. The source of these receptors is a man aged 35 to 55 in good health and CMV-seropositive. Each CDR3 is given with its conserved first and last residue. The order of the fields is clone size, J gene, D gene, V gene, CDR3 protein, CDR3 DNA. The D gene is left open where the match is weak. The size field is filled for only some rows; it gives once, few, many or a size class.

size: few; J: TRBJ1-5; D: TRBD1; V: TRBV19; CDR3: CASSVDRYDQPQHF; DNA: TGTGCCAGTAGTGTGGACAGGTATGATCAGCCCCAGCATTTT
size: .; J: TRBJ2-7; D: .; V: TRBV6-1; CDR3: CASSEPYRVETYEQYF; DNA: TGTGCCAGCAGTGAACCCTACCGGGTCGAAACCTACGAGCAGTACTTC
size: .; J: TRBJ2-1; D: TRBD2; V: TRBV4-3; CDR3: CASSQGGLADNEQFF; DNA: TGCGCCAGCAGCCAAGGGGGACTAGCGGACAATGAGCAGTTCTTC
size: .; J: TRBJ1-3; D: TRBD1; V: TRBV7-2; CDR3: CASSFTGGLSGNTIYF; DNA: TGTGCCAGCAGCTTCACAGGGGGCCTCTCTGGAAACACCATATATTTT
size: .; J: TRBJ2-7; D: .; V: TRBV11-3; CDR3: CASSSDRPSYEQYF; DNA: TGTGCCAGCAGCAGCGACAGGCCTTCCTACGAGCAGTACTTC
size: .; J: TRBJ2-2; D: .; V: TRBV7-6; CDR3: CASSPNRAYRTGELFF; DNA: TGTGCCAGCAGCCCAAACAGGGCGTATCGCACCGGGGAGCTGTTTTTT
size: .; J: TRBJ1-2; D: TRBD1; V: TRBV2; CDR3: CASSRVTGASGRYTF; DNA: TGTGCCAGCAGTAGGGTGACAGGGGCCTCTGGACGCTACACCTTC
size: .; J: TRBJ2-1; D: .; V: TRBV18; CDR3: CASSQRTAGLHNEQFF; DNA: TGTGCCAGCTCACAGAGGACAGCCGGTCTGCACAATGAGCAGTTCTTC
size: .; J: TRBJ1-1; D: .; V: TRBV29-1; CDR3: CSVEGAKGMNTEAFF; DNA: TGCAGCGTTGAGGGGGCCAAAGGGATGAACACTGAAGCTTTCTTT
size: .; J: TRBJ2-7; D: .; V: TRBV5-4; CDR3: CASSSPFKTGPDEQYF; DNA: TGTGCCAGCAGCTCCCCTTTTAAGACAGGCCCCGACGAGCAGTACTTC
size: .; J: TRBJ2-2; D: TRBD1; V: TRBV7-7; CDR3: CASSQGDTTGELFF; DNA: TGTGCCAGCAGCCAGGGGGACACCACCGGGGAGCTGTTTTTT
size: once; J: TRBJ2-7; D: .; V: TRBV7-2; CDR3: CASSRRGNLLTYEQYF; DNA: TGTGCCAGCAGCCGCAGGGGAAACTTACTTACCTACGAGCAGTACTTC
size: .; J: TRBJ1-1; D: .; V: TRBV28; CDR3: CASSPALQGAFF; DNA: TGTGCCAGCAGTCCGGCCCTTCAGGGGGCTTTCTTT
size: .; J: TRBJ1-5; D: TRBD1; V: TRBV7-2; CDR3: CASSSATGSGQPQHF; DNA: TGTGCCAGCAGTTCGGCGACAGGGTCAGGCCAGCCCCAGCATTTT
size: .; J: TRBJ2-7; D: TRBD1; V: TRBV19; CDR3: CASSIRTGSSYEQYF; DNA: TGTGCCAGTAGTATTAGGACAGGGAGCTCCTACGAGCAGTACTTC
size: .; J: TRBJ2-3; D: TRBD1; V: TRBV28; CDR3: CASSLGTGGTDTQYF; DNA: TGTGCCAGCAGTTTAGGGACAGGGGGCACAGATACGCAGTATTTT
size: .; J: TRBJ2-7; D: TRBD1; V: TRBV7-9; CDR3: CASSYGTGGRYEQYF; DNA: TGTGCCAGCAGCTACGGGACAGGGGGCCGCTACGAGCAGTACTTC